The next 16 T cell receptor beta chains were all read from a single sample in a study of cytomegalovirus exposure and HLA in healthy donors. With 60 Vbeta and 13 Jbeta primers, the PCR was carried out. The protocol was immunoSEQ multiplex PCR, while the TCRdb copy is restricted to in-frame clones and leaves out a portion. The sample has more than 150,000 clones, around 78% seen once. The source material was PBMCs. These receptors were collected from a man aged 35-49 years in good health and CMV-seronegative.

The chain couples TRBV9 to TRBJ2-1; D unclear. Germline CDR1 is SGDLS and CDR2 is YYNGEE. This CDR3 has 14 amino acids. The V and J ends lost 0 bases and 3 bases respectively, with 7 bases between them. For the CDR3, the DNA is TGTGCCAGCAGCGTAGATCTCAGCTACAATGAGCAGTTCTTC. Its translation is CASSVDLSYNEQFF.

V is TRBV9 and J is TRBJ2-7, with 10 nucleotides matching TRBD1. V gave up 3 bases and J gave up 6 bases; unmatched junction bases: 6. The CDR3 extends over 14 amino acids. Germline V gene data show CDR1 as SGDLS and CDR2 as YYNGEE. The CDR3 DNA sequence: TGTGCCAGCAGCGGGACAGGGGGAACTGGCGAGCAGTACTTC. It codes for CASSGTGGTGEQYF. The full variable domain, rest sourced from reference TRBV9 and TRBJ2-7, is DSGVTQTPKHLITATGQRVTLRCSPRSGDLSVYWYQQSLDQGLQFLIQYYNGEERAKGNILERFSAQQFPDLHSELNLSSLELGDSALYFCASSGTGGTGEQYFGPGTRLTVT.

The CDR3 coding sequence is TGTGCTAGCAGCGAGGACTGGAGCTCCTACGAGCAGTACGTC. It encodes CASSEDWSSYEQYV. The chain employs TRBV7-7 and TRBJ2-7, with D possibly being TRBD2 (5 bases). The CDR3 has 14 amino acids. Germline CDR1 SSHAT, CDR2 FNYEAQ (reference sequence).

As concerns this clone: A junction boundary mismatches the germline segment, possibly from a read error. This chain uses TRBV19 with TRBJ1-1, with D possibly being TRBD1 (5 bases). This CDR3 is built from 10 residues. The germline V gene encodes CDR1 LNHDA and CDR2 SQIVND (reference sequence). The CDR3 region is CASQDTEAFF. In nucleotides, the CDR3 is TGTGCCAGTCAGGACACCGAAGCTTTCTTT. The variable domain in full, with the rest retrieved from reference TRBV19 and TRBJ1-1, is DGGITQSPKYLFRKEGQNVTLSCEQNLNHDAMYWYRQDPGQGLRLIYYSQIVNDFQKGDIAEGYSVSREKKESFPLTVTSAQKNPTAFYLCASQDTEAFFGQGTRLTVV.

V usage is TRBV19 and J usage is TRBJ1-5, with TRBD1 matching 8 bases. With V trimmed by 7 bases and J by 11 bases, 13 bases remained unmatched. This CDR3 comprises 14 residues. The germline V gene encodes CDR1 LNHDA and CDR2 SQIVND (reference sequence). CDR3 residues: CASTVDRASTTQHF. The DNA of the CDR3 is TGTGCCAGTACCGTGGACAGGGCAAGTACGACCCAGCATTTT. Full variable domain (rest looked up from reference TRBV19 and TRBJ1-5): DGGITQSPKYLFRKEGQNVTLSCEQNLNHDAMYWYRQDPGQGLRLIYYSQIVNDFQKGDIAEGYSVSREKKESFPLTVTSAQKNPTAFYLCASTVDRASTTQHFGDGTRLSIL.

The chain joins TRBV28 to TRBJ2-7, with D possibly matching TRBD2 (6 bases). V shed 3 bases and J shed 7 bases, with 16 bases lying between them. The CDR3 spans 14 residues. Germline CDR1 and CDR2: MDHEN and SYDVKM. The CDR3 DNA sequence: TGTGCCAGCAGTTTTATAAGCGGGCTTGGTGAGCAGTACTTC. Translation: CASSFISGLGEQYF.

The chain couples TRBV5-1 to TRBJ2-1; D is uncertain. Trimming pared 3 bases from V and 3 bases from J, leaving 10 bases between. The CDR3 loop spans 14 amino acids. The germline CDR1 and CDR2 sequences are SGHRS and YFSETQ. The DNA of the CDR3 is TGCGCCAGCAGCTGGAGCGTACTCTACAATGAGCAGTTCTTC. The encoded protein is CASSWSVLYNEQFF. The full variable domain, rest sourced from reference TRBV5-1 and TRBJ2-1, is KAGVTQTPRYLIKTRGQQVTLSCSPISGHRSVSWYQQTPGQGLQFLFEYFSETQRNKGNFPGRFSGRQFSNSRSEMNVSTLELGDSALYLCASSWSVLYNEQFFGPGTRLTVL.

The chain recombines TRBV15 with TRBJ1-2; D is perhaps TRBD1 (6 bases). This CDR3 contains 14 residues. The V end lost 5 bases, the J end lost 8 bases, and 18 bases lay between the germline ends. CDR1 is LNHNV, CDR2 YYDKDF, per germline (reference sequence). CDR3 in amino acids: CATSGLGGAMGYTF. The CDR3 coding sequence is TGTGCCACCAGCGGATTAGGGGGGGCGATGGGCTACACCTTC.

The V gene is TRBV9, the J gene TRBJ2-2; 7 nucleotides match TRBD1. There are 14 residues in the CDR3. The trim removed 3 bases at V and 6 bases at J, leaving 5 bases unmatched. CDR1 is SGDLS, CDR2 YYNGEE, per germline. CDR3 in DNA: TGTGCCAGCAGCGGAAGGGGGCCGGCCGGGGAGCTGTTTTTT. Translation: CASSGRGPAGELFF.

The chain is built from TRBV6-1 and TRBJ2-3; TRBD2 agrees at 10 bases. This CDR3 is 19 amino acids long. The germline CDR1 and CDR2 sequences are MNHNS and SASEGT. J was trimmed by 2 bases and V by 4 bases; bases with no gene match: 15. The chain's CDR3 is CASSGRGTTLAGATDTQYF. CDR3 DNA: TGTGCCAGCAGTGGGCGGGGAACGACCCTAGCGGGGGCCACAGATACGCAGTATTTT.

The chain carries TRBV18 and TRBJ1-1; TRBD1 aligns across 9 bases. The germline CDR1 and CDR2 sequences are KGHSH and LQKENI. This CDR3 has 15 residues. V lost 2 bases to trimming and J lost 10 bases; unmatched junction nucleotides: 11. The chain's CDR3 is CASSPYRGRGTGAFF. CDR3 nucleotide sequence: TGTGCCAGCTCACCATACAGGGGGCGCGGAACGGGAGCTTTCTTT.

The V gene is TRBV19, the J gene TRBJ2-7; TRBD2 is a possible D gene (6 bases). Trimming pared 5 bases from V and 6 bases from J, leaving 23 bases between. The CDR3 has 16 residues. Per the germline V gene, CDR1 is LNHDA and CDR2 is SQIVND (reference sequence). CDR3 bases: TGTGCCAGTAGTGGCCTAGCGACCGCTTCGAGGCTCGAGCAGTACTTC. Protein sequence: CASSGLATASRLEQYF.

This chain connects TRBV7-9 to TRBJ1-1; a possible D gene is TRBD1 (5 bases). V lost 1 base, J lost 1 base, and 7 bases lay in between. CDR3 length equals 14 residues. Germline CDR1 SEHNR, CDR2 FQNEAQ (reference sequence). The CDR3 nucleotides are TGTGCCAGCAGCTTAGGCAGGGCGAACACTGAAGCTTTCTTT. It encodes CASSLGRANTEAFF.

This clone was detected only once. This rearrangement joins TRBV19 to TRBJ2-1, with 11 bases matching TRBD2. The germline V gene has CDR1 LNHDA and CDR2 SQIVND (reference sequence). V trimming: 6 bases; J trimming: 8 bases; junction bases outside the gene matches: 18. The length of the CDR3 is 18 residues. This CDR3 reads CASREHSPLAGVLDEQFF. CDR3 nucleotide sequence: TGTGCCAGTAGAGAGCATTCCCCACTAGCGGGAGTTTTGGATGAGCAGTTCTTC.

This chain links TRBV5-1 with TRBJ1-3; 8 nucleotides align to TRBD1. CDR3 length equals 16 residues. The junction had 5 bases not matched to a gene; V was cut back by 3 bases and J by 0 bases. Germline values: CDR1 SGHRS, CDR2 YFSETQ. The CDR3: CASSSGTGLSGNTIYF. CDR3 DNA sequence: TGCGCCAGCAGCTCCGGGACAGGCCTCTCTGGAAACACCATATATTTT.

The chain uses TRBV2 and TRBJ2-1, with 7 bases identical to TRBD2. The trim removed 6 bases at V and 4 bases at J, leaving 12 bases unmatched. CDR3 size: 16 residues. Looked up from germline, CDR1 is SNHLY and CDR2 is FYNNEI. CDR3 region: CASSLSGGSPYNEQFF. For the CDR3, the DNA is TGTGCCAGCAGCCTCTCCGGCGGGAGCCCTTACAATGAGCAGTTCTTC.